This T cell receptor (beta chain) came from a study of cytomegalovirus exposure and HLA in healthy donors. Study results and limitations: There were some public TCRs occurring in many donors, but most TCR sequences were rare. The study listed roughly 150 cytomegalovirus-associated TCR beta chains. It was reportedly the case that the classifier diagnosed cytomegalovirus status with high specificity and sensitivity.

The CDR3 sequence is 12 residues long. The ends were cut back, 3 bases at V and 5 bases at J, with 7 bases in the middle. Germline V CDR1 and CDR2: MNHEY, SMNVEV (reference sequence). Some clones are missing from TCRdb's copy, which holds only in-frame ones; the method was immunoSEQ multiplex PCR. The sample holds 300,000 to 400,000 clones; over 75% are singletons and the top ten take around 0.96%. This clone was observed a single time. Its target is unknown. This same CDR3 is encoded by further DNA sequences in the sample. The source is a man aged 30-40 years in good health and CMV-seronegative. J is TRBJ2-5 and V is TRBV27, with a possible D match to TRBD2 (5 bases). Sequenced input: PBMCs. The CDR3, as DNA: TGTGCCAGCAGTTTTGGAGGCGAGACCCAGTACTTC. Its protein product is CASSFGGETQYF.